This TCR beta chain was recovered during a study of blood T cell repertoires in COVID-19. In the study overall: Some COVID-19 samples were acute and others convalescent; all came from the United States, Italy and Spain. The analysed material was cDNA or gDNA that came from T cells, B-cell-depleted T cells, or PBMCs.

The CDR3 has 15 residues. V lost 6 bases and J lost 3; bases outside the gene matches: 9. Per germline, CDR1 SGHTA and CDR2 FQGTGA. Original data processing: Amplified reference gene primers provided the basis for estimating nucleated cell counts. Assay used: immunoSEQ multiplex PCR; TCRdb lists only in-frame clones, some missing. D and trimming were read from the DNA, whereas the V and J calls and clone size are those reported in that table. The sample lists under 75,000 clones; around 88% were seen once. The V call is TRBV7-3, the J call TRBJ2-5; TRBD2 matches at 8 bases. The clonotype was recovered from a woman aged 80 or over with active COVID-19. Sequences were obtained from peripheral blood. The CDR3 nucleotides read TGTGCCAGCAGTCGTCTTGGACTAGCCGAAGAGACCCAGTACTTC. Its translation is CASSRLGLAEETQYF.